This T cell receptor (beta chain) was captured by sequencing in a study of T cells after somatic rescue of genetic block. Assay used: immunoSEQ multiplex PCR; TCRdb lists only in-frame clones, some missing. The sample shows about 70,000 clones, approximately 90% of them seen only once. The CDR3 length is 17 residues. V shed 2 bases, J shed 0 bases, and the junction held 3 bases outside the gene matches. From germline, CDR1 is SGHTA and CDR2 FQGTGA. The sequencing input was peripheral blood mononuclear cells (PBMCs). This rearrangement joins TRBV7-3 to TRBJ2-2; 10 bases match TRBD2. The source is a man aged 40-50 years. The CDR3 DNA reads as TGTGCCAGCAGCTTAGTAGCGGGGGGCCCGAACACCGGGGAGCTGTTTTTT. Protein: CASSLVAGGPNTGELFF.